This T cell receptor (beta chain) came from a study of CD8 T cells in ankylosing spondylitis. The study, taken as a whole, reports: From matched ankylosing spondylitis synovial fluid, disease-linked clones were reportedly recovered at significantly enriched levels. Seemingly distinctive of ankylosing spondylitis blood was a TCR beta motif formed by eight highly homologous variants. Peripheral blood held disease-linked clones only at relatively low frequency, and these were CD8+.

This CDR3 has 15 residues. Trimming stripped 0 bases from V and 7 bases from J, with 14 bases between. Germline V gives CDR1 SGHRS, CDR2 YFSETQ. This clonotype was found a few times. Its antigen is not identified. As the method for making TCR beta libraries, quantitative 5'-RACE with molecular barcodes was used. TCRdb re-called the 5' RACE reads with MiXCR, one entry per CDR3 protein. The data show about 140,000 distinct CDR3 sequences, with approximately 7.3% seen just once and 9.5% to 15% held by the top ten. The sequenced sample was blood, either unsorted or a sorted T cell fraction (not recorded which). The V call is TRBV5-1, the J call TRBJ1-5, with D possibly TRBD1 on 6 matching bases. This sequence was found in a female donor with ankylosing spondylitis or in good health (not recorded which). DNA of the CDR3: TGCGCCAGCAGCTTGGAAGTAGGGGGAGAACAGCCCCAGCATTTT. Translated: CASSLEVGGEQPQHF.